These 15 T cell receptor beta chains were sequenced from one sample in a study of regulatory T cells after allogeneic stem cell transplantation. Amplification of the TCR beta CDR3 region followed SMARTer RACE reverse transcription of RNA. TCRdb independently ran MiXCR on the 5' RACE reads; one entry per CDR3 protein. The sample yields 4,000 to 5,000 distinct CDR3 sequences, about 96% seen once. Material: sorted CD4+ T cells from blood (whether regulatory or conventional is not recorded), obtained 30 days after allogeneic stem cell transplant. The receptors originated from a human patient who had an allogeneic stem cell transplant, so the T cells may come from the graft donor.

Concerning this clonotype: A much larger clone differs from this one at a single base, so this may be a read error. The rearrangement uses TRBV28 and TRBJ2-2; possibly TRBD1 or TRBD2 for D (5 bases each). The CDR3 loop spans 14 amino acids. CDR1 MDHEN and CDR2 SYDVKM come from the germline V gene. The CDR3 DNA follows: TGTGACAGCAGGGAAAGCGGGAACACCGGGGAGCTGTTTTTT. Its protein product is CDSRESGNTGELFF.

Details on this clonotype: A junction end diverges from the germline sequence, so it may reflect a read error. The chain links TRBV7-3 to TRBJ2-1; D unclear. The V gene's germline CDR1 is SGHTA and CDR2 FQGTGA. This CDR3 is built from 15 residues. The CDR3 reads CPSSLTVPYYNEQFF. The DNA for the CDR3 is TGTCCCAGCAGCTTAACAGTCCCATATTACAATGAGCAGTTCTTC.

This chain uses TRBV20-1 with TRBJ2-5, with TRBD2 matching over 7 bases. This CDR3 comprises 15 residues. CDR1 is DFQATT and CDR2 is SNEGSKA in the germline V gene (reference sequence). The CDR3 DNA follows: TGCGCCACCACACCGACTAGCCGCGACCAAGAGACCCAGTACTTC. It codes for CATTPTSRDQETQYF.

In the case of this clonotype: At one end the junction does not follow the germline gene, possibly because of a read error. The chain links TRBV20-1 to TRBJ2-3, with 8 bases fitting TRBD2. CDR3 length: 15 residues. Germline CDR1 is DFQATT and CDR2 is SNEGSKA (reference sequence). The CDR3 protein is CCASDRSGGGDTQYF. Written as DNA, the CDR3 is TGCTGTGCTAGCGATCGATCGGGAGGGGGAGATACGCAGTATTTC.

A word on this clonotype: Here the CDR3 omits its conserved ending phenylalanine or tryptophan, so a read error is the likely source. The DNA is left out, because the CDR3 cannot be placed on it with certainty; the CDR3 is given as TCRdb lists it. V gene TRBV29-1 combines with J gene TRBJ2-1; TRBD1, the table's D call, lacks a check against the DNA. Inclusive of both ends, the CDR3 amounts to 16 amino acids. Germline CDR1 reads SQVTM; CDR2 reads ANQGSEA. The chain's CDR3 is CSVTPGTVGSCNEQVC.

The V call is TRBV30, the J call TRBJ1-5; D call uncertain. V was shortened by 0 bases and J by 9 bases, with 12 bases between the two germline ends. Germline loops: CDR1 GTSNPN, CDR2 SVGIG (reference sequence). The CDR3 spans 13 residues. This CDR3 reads CAWSVVSAGPQHF. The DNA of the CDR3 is TGTGCCTGGAGTGTAGTCAGCGCCGGGCCCCAGCATTTT.

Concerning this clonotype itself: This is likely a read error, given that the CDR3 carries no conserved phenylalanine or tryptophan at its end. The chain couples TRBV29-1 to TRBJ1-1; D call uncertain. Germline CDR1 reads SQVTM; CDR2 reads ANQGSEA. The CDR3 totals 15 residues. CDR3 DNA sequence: TGCGGCGTTGGCCGTGGTCAGGTAAAGAACACTGAGGCTTTCTTA. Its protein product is CGVGRGQVKNTEAFL.

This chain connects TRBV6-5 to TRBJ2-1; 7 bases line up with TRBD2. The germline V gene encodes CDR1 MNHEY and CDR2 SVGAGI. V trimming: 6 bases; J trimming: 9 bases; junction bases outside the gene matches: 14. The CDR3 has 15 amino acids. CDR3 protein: CASRAVGGGGSEQFF. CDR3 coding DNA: TGTGCCAGCAGAGCCGTGGGGGGGGGGGGGAGTGAGCAGTTCTTC.

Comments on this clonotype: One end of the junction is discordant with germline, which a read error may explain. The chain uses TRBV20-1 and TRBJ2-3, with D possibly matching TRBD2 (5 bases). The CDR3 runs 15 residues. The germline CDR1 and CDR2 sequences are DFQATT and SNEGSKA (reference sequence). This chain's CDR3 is CSASDPSREGDTHYF. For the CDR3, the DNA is TGCAGTGCTAGCGATCCATCGAGAGAGGGAGATACGCACTACTTT.

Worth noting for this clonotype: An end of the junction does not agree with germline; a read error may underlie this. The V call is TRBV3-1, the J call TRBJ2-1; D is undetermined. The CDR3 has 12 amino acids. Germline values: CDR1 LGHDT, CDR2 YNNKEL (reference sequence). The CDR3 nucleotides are TGTACCAGCAGCCAAGAGAACAATGACCAGTTCTTC. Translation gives CTSSQENNDQFF.

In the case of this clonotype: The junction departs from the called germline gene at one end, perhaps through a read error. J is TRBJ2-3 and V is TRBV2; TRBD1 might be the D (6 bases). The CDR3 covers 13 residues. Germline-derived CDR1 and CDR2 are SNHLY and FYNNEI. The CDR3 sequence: CASIFHRANTHYF. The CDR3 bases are TGTGCCAGCATTTTCCACAGGGCAAATACGCATTATTTT.

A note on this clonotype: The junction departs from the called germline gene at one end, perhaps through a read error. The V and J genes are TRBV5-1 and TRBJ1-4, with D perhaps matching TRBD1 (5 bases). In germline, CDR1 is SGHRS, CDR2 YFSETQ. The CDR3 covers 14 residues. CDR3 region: CGSSCGTYKEKQFF. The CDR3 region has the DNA TGCGGCAGCAGCTGCGGGACGTATAAGGAGAAGCAGTTTTTT.

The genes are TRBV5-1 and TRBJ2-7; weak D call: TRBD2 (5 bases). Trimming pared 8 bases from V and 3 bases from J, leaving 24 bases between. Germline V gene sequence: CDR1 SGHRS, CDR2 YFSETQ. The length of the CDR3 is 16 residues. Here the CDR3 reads CASQRGTIGKCYEQYF. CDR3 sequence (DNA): TGCGCCAGTCAACGTGGAACTATCGGGAAGTGCTACGAGCAGTACTTC.

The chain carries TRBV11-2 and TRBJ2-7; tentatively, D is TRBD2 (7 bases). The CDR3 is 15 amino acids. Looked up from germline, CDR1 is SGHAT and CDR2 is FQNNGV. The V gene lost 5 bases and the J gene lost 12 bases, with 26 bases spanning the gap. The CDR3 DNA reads TGTGCCAGCAGCATAGCCGCGGGGGCTCCCAACGACCTGTACTTC. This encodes CASSIAAGAPNDLYF.

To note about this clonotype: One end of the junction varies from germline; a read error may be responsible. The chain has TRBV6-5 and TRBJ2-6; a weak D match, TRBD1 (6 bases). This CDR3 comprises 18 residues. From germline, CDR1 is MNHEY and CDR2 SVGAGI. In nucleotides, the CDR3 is TGTGCCAGCAGTCCGAGGCAGGGGCTGGGCTCTGTGGCTACCGTCCTGTCTTTC. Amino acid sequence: CASSPRQGLGSVATVLSF.